This is a list of T cell receptor beta chains from one sample in a study of cytomegalovirus exposure and HLA in healthy donors. TCRdb's copy holds only in-frame clones and misses some; the assay was immunoSEQ multiplex PCR. There are about 360,000 clones in the sample; 80% to 90% occur only once, and 0.8% to 0.85% lies in the top ten. Sequenced material: PBMCs. These TCRs come from a woman in her late teens or twenties in good health and CMV-seronegative. Each CDR3 is given with its conserved first and last residue. The D gene is left open where the match is weak. A row's size may be missing; if present it is once, few, many or a size class.

J gene,clone size,D gene,V gene,CDR3 protein,CDR3 DNA
TRBJ1-1,few,NA,TRBV5-4,CASSLVSSTEAFF,TGTGCCAGCAGCTTGGTTTCGTCCACTGAAGCTTTCTTT
TRBJ2-1,NA,NA,TRBV29-1,CSVEDPGYNEQFF,TGCAGCGTTGAAGATCCCGGTTACAATGAGCAGTTCTTC
TRBJ1-5,once,NA,TRBV19,CASSMGQGSNQPQHF,TGTGCCAGTAGTATGGGCCAGGGAAGTAATCAGCCCCAGCATTTT
TRBJ2-2,NA,NA,TRBV18,CASSRAGLFTGELFF,TGTGCCAGCTCACGGGCGGGACTTTTCACCGGGGAGCTGTTTTTT
TRBJ2-2,NA,NA,TRBV19,CASTPFGGPNTGELFF,TGTGCCAGTACCCCCTTCGGGGGGCCGAACACCGGGGAGCTGTTTTTT
TRBJ2-7,NA,NA,TRBV10-1,CARRGGHEQYF,TGCGCCAGGAGGGGGGGACACGAGCAGTACTTC
TRBJ1-5,NA,NA,TRBV28,CASTTPAHQPQHF,TGTGCCAGCACCACCCCTGCGCATCAGCCCCAGCATTTT
TRBJ2-7,NA,NA,TRBV2,CASSNQGNEQYF,TGTGCCAGCAGTAATCAGGGAAACGAGCAGTACTTC
TRBJ2-7,NA,NA,TRBV30,CAWSDGAYEQYF,TGTGCCTGGAGTGATGGAGCCTACGAGCAGTACTTC
TRBJ1-3,NA,TRBD1,TRBV11-2,CASSLWAGGPGNTIYF,TGTGCCAGCAGCTTATGGGCAGGGGGCCCTGGAAACACCATATATTTT
TRBJ2-1,once,TRBD1,TRBV7-6,CASSPWDRENEQFF,TGTGCCAGCAGCCCCTGGGACAGGGAAAATGAGCAGTTCTTC
TRBJ2-7,few,TRBD1,TRBV11-2,CASSSYRGYEQYF,TGTGCCAGCAGCTCCTACAGGGGTTACGAGCAGTACTTC
TRBJ2-1,NA,NA,TRBV6-6,CASMGASNEQFF,TGTGCCAGCATGGGGGCGTCCAATGAGCAGTTCTTC
TRBJ2-6,NA,TRBD2,TRBV27,CASLLRAGGSYSGANVLTF,TGTGCCAGCCTACTACGGGCGGGAGGTAGTTACTCTGGGGCCAACGTCCTGACTTTC
TRBJ2-5,few,NA,TRBV5-1,CASSLFAGAGETQYF,TGCGCCAGCAGCTTGTTTGCGGGGGCGGGGGAGACCCAGTACTTC
TRBJ2-7,NA,TRBD1,TRBV28,CASSGTGQASYEQYF,TGTGCCAGCAGTGGGACGGGACAGGCATCCTACGAGCAGTACTTC
TRBJ2-5,NA,TRBD2,TRBV28,CASSYNLGTSGRVGETQYF,TGTGCCAGCAGTTATAACTTGGGGACTAGCGGGAGGGTAGGGGAGACCCAGTACTTC
TRBJ2-4,NA,NA,TRBV2,CASSDHGALAKNIQYF,TGTGCCAGCAGTGACCACGGTGCACTAGCCAAAAACATTCAGTACTTC
TRBJ2-3,NA,NA,TRBV5-1,CASSYQGNTDTQYF,TGCGCCAGCAGCTATCAGGGGAACACAGATACGCAGTATTTT
TRBJ2-1,NA,NA,TRBV6-5,CASSYSRTKYNEQFF,TGTGCCAGCAGTTACTCGAGGACTAAATACAATGAGCAGTTCTTC
TRBJ1-2,NA,NA,TRBV30,CAWSFDSAYTF,TGTGCCTGGAGTTTCGACTCCGCATACACCTTC
TRBJ2-7,NA,TRBD2,TRBV27,CASSSTAGAFVQYF,TGTGCCAGCAGTTCAACAGCGGGAGCTTTCGTGCAGTACTTC
TRBJ2-3,NA,TRBD2,TRBV4-1,CASSPLGTSGRWGSRGTDTQYF,TGCGCCAGCAGCCCCCTCGGGACTAGCGGGAGGTGGGGAAGTAGAGGCACAGATACGCAGTATTTT
TRBJ2-1,NA,TRBD2,TRBV18,CASSPRLGRDGEQFF,TGTGCCAGCTCACCACGGCTTGGGAGGGATGGTGAGCAGTTCTTC
TRBJ2-6,NA,TRBD2,TRBV25-1,CATSVGGAGANVLTF,TGTGCCACCTCGGTGGGAGGGGCTGGGGCCAACGTCCTGACTTTC
TRBJ1-6,few,TRBD1,TRBV2,CASSARDSSPLHF,TGTGCCAGCAGTGCCAGGGACAGTTCACCCCTCCACTTT
TRBJ2-7,NA,TRBD2,TRBV27,CASSPDGGSYEQYF,TGTGCCAGCAGTCCCGACGGCGGGAGCTACGAGCAGTACTTC
TRBJ2-7,NA,TRBD2,TRBV2,CASSGPSGGGLYEQYF,TGTGCCAGCAGTGGTCCTAGCGGGGGAGGACTCTACGAGCAGTACTTC
TRBJ1-1,NA,TRBD1,TRBV6-6,CASSSNDRVRTEAFF,TGTGCCAGCAGTTCGAACGACAGGGTAAGAACTGAAGCTTTCTTT
TRBJ2-7,NA,NA,TRBV18,CASSPAPGVGQYF,TGTGCCAGCTCACCAGCCCCCGGGGTTGGGCAGTACTTC
TRBJ1-1,NA,NA,TRBV28,CASSTRYRGFF,TGTGCCAGCAGTACCCGTTATCGGGGGTTCTTT
TRBJ2-1,NA,NA,TRBV4-1,CASSQAGSSYNEQFF,TGCGCCAGCAGCCAGGCGGGGAGCTCCTACAATGAGCAGTTCTTC
TRBJ2-1,NA,NA,TRBV2,CASSGEYEQFF,TGTGCCAGCAGTGGGGAGTATGAGCAGTTCTTC
TRBJ2-5,NA,TRBD1,TRBV9,CASSAVGWDSEETQYF,TGTGCCAGCAGCGCCGTCGGGTGGGACAGTGAAGAGACCCAGTACTTC
TRBJ2-1,NA,TRBD2,TRBV27,CASDTIGPSGGYNEQFF,TGTGCCAGCGACACAATCGGGCCTAGCGGGGGATACAATGAGCAGTTCTTC
TRBJ2-5,NA,NA,TRBV18,CASSPRQQETQYF,TGTGCCAGCTCACCTAGACAGCAAGAGACCCAGTACTTC
TRBJ2-6,NA,TRBD2,TRBV19,CASKMGLAGSGANVLTF,TGTGCCAGTAAAATGGGACTAGCGGGGAGTGGGGCCAACGTCCTGACTTTC
TRBJ2-1,few,NA,TRBV5-1,CASSLGLEQFF,TGCGCCAGCAGCTTGGGACTTGAGCAGTTCTTC
TRBJ2-1,NA,TRBD1,TRBV13,CASSWGQGFNEQFF,TGTGCCAGCAGCTGGGGACAGGGGTTCAATGAGCAGTTCTTC
TRBJ2-3,NA,TRBD1,TRBV10-1,CASGDRIQYF,TGCGCCAGCGGGGACAGGATACAGTATTTT
TRBJ1-2,NA,NA,TRBV6-4,CASNSHGQANYGYTF,TGTGCCAGCAATAGCCATGGTCAAGCTAACTATGGCTACACCTTC
TRBJ2-7,once,NA,TRBV2,CASSGAGSSYEQYF,TGTGCCAGCAGTGGAGCAGGGAGCTCCTACGAGCAGTACTTC
TRBJ2-3,NA,TRBD2,TRBV18,CASSPSLGGGTDTQYF,TGTGCCAGCTCACCATCGCTGGGGGGGGGCACAGATACGCAGTATTTT
TRBJ2-7,NA,TRBD1,TRBV30,CAWGRGQGYEQYF,TGTGCCTGGGGTCGGGGACAGGGCTACGAGCAGTACTTC
TRBJ2-7,NA,NA,TRBV7-6,CASSASDGGPYEQYF,TGTGCCAGCAGCGCGAGCGACGGGGGTCCCTACGAGCAGTACTTC
TRBJ2-2,once,TRBD1,TRBV7-2,CASSSGTGPGELFF,TGTGCCAGCAGTTCTGGGACAGGCCCCGGGGAGCTGTTTTTT
TRBJ2-7,NA,TRBD1,TRBV19,CASSAGQGYEQYF,TGTGCCAGTAGTGCGGGACAGGGTTACGAGCAGTACTTC
TRBJ2-1,NA,NA,TRBV7-9,CASSLKGGPGNEQFF,TGTGCCAGCAGCTTAAAGGGGGGGCCTGGCAATGAGCAGTTCTTC
TRBJ2-7,NA,TRBD1,TRBV27,CASSSGQETYEQYF,TGTGCCAGCAGTTCGGGACAGGAGACCTACGAGCAGTACTTC
TRBJ1-1,NA,NA,TRBV5-1,CASSYPQSPEAFF,TGCGCCAGCAGCTACCCCCAAAGCCCTGAAGCTTTCTTT
TRBJ2-7,NA,NA,TRBV28,CASSFGTYSSYEQYF,TGTGCCAGCAGTTTCGGGACATACAGCTCCTACGAGCAGTACTTC
TRBJ1-3,NA,TRBD1,TRBV6-1,CASSVVRGQASGNTIYF,TGTGCCAGCAGTGTTGTCAGGGGACAGGCATCTGGAAACACCATATATTTT
TRBJ2-7,once,TRBD1,TRBV2,CASSDPAGTDSYEQYF,TGTGCCAGCAGTGATCCCGCCGGGACAGATTCCTACGAGCAGTACTTC